These 17 T cell receptor beta chains came from one sample sequenced in a study of shared clonotypes between healthy human individuals. Libraries were prepared by immunoSEQ multiplex PCR; TCRdb keeps only in-frame clonotypes and omits some of them. The sample lists about 2,200,000 clones; around 93% were seen once. Cells designated naive CD8 were CD45RO-negative and were positively selected for CCR7, with terminally differentiated effector memory CD45RA+ cells excluded. Input material: naive CD8+ T cells from PBMCs. The receptors were sampled from a man aged 18 to 30 in good health. Some clones in this sample may be carry-over from other donors' samples.

For the CDR3, the DNA is TGCGCCAGCAGCTCGTTACCGGGACAGACCTACAATGAGCAGTTCTTC. As protein: CASSSLPGQTYNEQFF. The rearrangement links TRBV5-1 to TRBJ2-1, with 7 bases matching TRBD1. The CDR3 spans 16 residues. The V and J ends lost 3 bases and 2 bases, in that order; junction bases with no gene match: 8. The germline V gene encodes CDR1 SGHRS and CDR2 YFSETQ.

The chain employs TRBV6-6 and TRBJ2-1; D possibly matches TRBD1 or TRBD2 (5 bases each). The CDR3 loop spans 15 amino acids. Germline V CDR1 and CDR2: MNHNY, SVGAGI (reference sequence). The V gene lost 6 bases and the J gene lost 6 bases, with 18 bases spanning the gap. This CDR3 is CASSQDWGSGNEQFF. The CDR3 region has the DNA TGTGCCAGCAGCCAAGACTGGGGGTCGGGCAATGAGCAGTTCTTC.

The chain is built from TRBV7-9 and TRBJ1-3; D possibly corresponds to TRBD1 (5 bases). The CDR3 runs to 15 residues. In germline, CDR1 is SEHNR, CDR2 FQNEAQ (reference sequence). V lost 7 bases, J lost 2 bases, and 15 bases lay in between. The CDR3 nucleotides are TGTGCCAGCACCATAGGGGCTGGAACTGGAAACACCATATATTTT. Translating gives CASTIGAGTGNTIYF.

The chain couples TRBV7-9 to TRBJ2-7; 11 nucleotides align to TRBD2. The ends lost 5 bases at V and 6 bases at J; junction bases unmatched: 15. The CDR3 runs 17 residues. Per germline, CDR1 SEHNR and CDR2 FQNEAQ (reference sequence). Here the CDR3 reads CASSPLAGVFPGSEQYF. For the CDR3, the DNA is TGTGCCAGCAGCCCACTAGCGGGAGTCTTCCCCGGGTCCGAGCAGTACTTC.

This chain links TRBV7-9 with TRBJ1-4; TRBD1 is a possible D gene (5 bases). The CDR3 is made up of 14 amino acids. The V end lost 3 bases, the J end lost 7 bases, and 12 bases lay between the germline ends. Germline CDR1 SEHNR, CDR2 FQNEAQ (reference sequence). The DNA of the CDR3 is TGTGCCAGCAGCTTGGTGCTGGGGACTGAAAAACTGTTTTTT. Its translation is CASSLVLGTEKLFF.

In its sample, this clone was seen once. V is TRBV29-1 and J is TRBJ2-2; D tentatively reads TRBD1 or TRBD2 (5 bases each). The length of the CDR3 is 12 residues. The V end lost 2 bases, the J end lost 6 bases, and 7 bases lay between the germline ends. CDR1 is SQVTM, CDR2 ANQGSEA, per germline. The CDR3 region is CSVESGPGELFF. In nucleotides, the CDR3 is TGCAGCGTTGAATCGGGGCCCGGGGAGCTGTTTTTT.

Here the CDR3 reads CASSFGGYVNTEAFF. Here the CDR3 DNA reads TGTGCCAGCAGCTTCGGGGGTTACGTCAACACTGAAGCTTTCTTT. The genes are TRBV7-2 and TRBJ1-1; D might be TRBD1 (5 bases). The CDR3 runs 15 residues. V was pared by 3 bases and J by 2 bases, with 13 bases between. Germline CDR1 reads SGHTA; CDR2 reads FQGNSA.

The rearrangement uses TRBV7-9 and TRBJ1-1; D is uncertain. Trimming shortened V by 3 bases and J by 10 bases, and 21 bases separated the two germline ends. The germline CDR1 and CDR2 sequences are SEHNR and FQNEAQ (reference sequence). This CDR3 has 15 amino acids. The CDR3 DNA reads as TGTGCCAGCAGCTTGCCTCGAGGGAGCGGGGATGGAGCTTTCTTT. This gives the protein CASSLPRGSGDGAFF. The variable domain in full, with the rest retrieved from reference TRBV7-9 and TRBJ1-1, is DTGVSQNPRHKITKRGQNVTFRCDPISEHNRLYWYRQTLGQGPEFLTYFQNEAQLEKSRLLSDRFSAERPKGSFSTLEIQRTEQGDSAMYLCASSLPRGSGDGAFFGQGTRLTVV.

V usage is TRBV7-9 and J usage is TRBJ1-2; maybe TRBD1 (5 bases). The germline CDR1 and CDR2 sequences are SEHNR and FQNEAQ (reference sequence). The CDR3 extends over 12 amino acids. Trimming removed 6 bases at V and 11 bases at J, with 16 bases between. DNA of the CDR3: TGTGCCAGCAGTGGCTTGGGGGAATTGTACACCTTC. This encodes CASSGLGELYTF.

J is TRBJ1-1 and V is TRBV19; D is possibly TRBD1 (6 bases). This CDR3 is built from 13 residues. With 7 bases removed from V and 6 bases from J, the gap between germline ends came to 15 bases. Germline CDR1 LNHDA, CDR2 SQIVND (reference sequence). CDR3 DNA: TGTGCCAGTACTCCGACGGGGGCGGCTGAAGCTTTCTTT. It specifies CASTPTGAAEAFF. Full variable domain (rest looked up from reference TRBV19 and TRBJ1-1): DGGITQSPKYLFRKEGQNVTLSCEQNLNHDAMYWYRQDPGQGLRLIYYSQIVNDFQKGDIAEGYSVSREKKESFPLTVTSAQKNPTAFYLCASTPTGAAEAFFGQGTRLTVV.

This sequence joins TRBV7-2 and TRBJ2-3; D possibly corresponds to TRBD2 (6 bases). The CDR3 contains 15 residues. Germline lookup yields CDR1 SGHTA and CDR2 FQGNSA. V shed 2 bases and J shed 8 bases, with 17 bases lying between them. CDR3: CASSLWTGVGVTQYF. In nucleotides, the CDR3 is TGTGCCAGCAGCTTATGGACGGGAGTTGGTGTTACGCAGTATTTT.

The chain has TRBV7-6 and TRBJ1-1; D uncertain. CDR1 and CDR2 from the germline V gene are SGHVS and FNYEAQ. CDR3 length equals 15 residues. V lost 1 base and J lost 3, with 12 bases in between. CDR3 sequence: CASSLVSVSHTEAFF. CDR3 DNA: TGTGCCAGCAGCTTAGTATCGGTTAGCCACACTGAAGCTTTCTTT.

The chain couples TRBV30 to TRBJ1-3; no definite D call. The CDR3 is made up of 13 amino acids. V shed 5 bases and J shed 0 bases, with 8 bases lying between them. Germline lookup yields CDR1 GTSNPN and CDR2 SVGIG (reference sequence). The CDR3: CAWQPASGNTIYF. The CDR3 DNA sequence: TGTGCCTGGCAACCTGCCTCTGGAAACACCATATATTTT.

The rearrangement joins TRBV15 to TRBJ2-7, with 8 bases fitting TRBD2. Unmatched junction bases numbered 5, after V lost 3 bases and J lost 7 bases. The CDR3 sequence is 13 residues long. Germline V gives CDR1 LNHNV, CDR2 YYDKDF (reference sequence). The CDR3 region has the DNA TGTGCCACCAGCAGGTCGGGGGGGCGAGAGCAGTACTTC. Amino acids: CATSRSGGREQYF.

The chain carries TRBV15 and TRBJ2-1; no reliable D call. CDR3 size: 11 residues. V lost 11 bases and J 6 bases, leaving 11 bases between the germline ends. CDR1 and CDR2 from the germline V gene are LNHNV and YYDKDF (reference sequence). DNA of the CDR3: TGTGCCCTTGGTAGTGGCAATGAGCAGTTCTTC. Residues: CALGSGNEQFF.

The gene calls are TRBV28 and TRBJ1-3; D call uncertain. The CDR3 contains 11 residues. The germline V and J ends were trimmed by 8 bases and 4 bases, with 6 bases remaining between them. Germline assignment: CDR1 MDHEN and CDR2 SYDVKM. CDR3 region: CASRMGNTIYF. CDR3 DNA sequence: TGTGCCAGCCGGATGGGAAACACCATATATTTT.

The chain employs TRBV13 and TRBJ2-2; no clear D. Germline V gene sequence: CDR1 PRHDT, CDR2 FYEKMQ (reference sequence). V shed 2 bases and J shed 0 bases, with 16 bases lying between them. The CDR3 is made up of 18 amino acids. In DNA, the CDR3 is TGTGCCAGCAGCTTAACCCCCCTCTTGGGGACGAACACCGGGGAGCTGTTTTTT. This gives the protein CASSLTPLLGTNTGELFF.